The T cell receptor (beta chain) under discussion was sequenced for a study of cytomegalovirus exposure and HLA in healthy donors. Primers for the PCR totalled 60 Vbeta and 13 Jbeta. Assay: immunoSEQ multiplex PCR; the TCRdb copy retains only in-frame clones and omits some. The table lists around 150,000 clones, roughly three quarters of them singletons. V was clipped by 0 bases and J by 5 bases; unmatched bases: 0. The CDR3 covers 15 residues. In germline, CDR1 is SGHRS, CDR2 YFSETQ. V is TRBV5-1 and J is TRBJ2-3; TRBD2 matches at 13 bases. The TCR comes from a man under 40 in good health and CMV-seronegative. The sample was PBMCs. In nucleotides, the CDR3 is TGCGCCAGCAGCTTGGGACTAGCGGGAGGAGATACGCAGTATTTT. It specifies CASSLGLAGGDTQYF. Combining the CDR3 with reference TRBV5-1 and TRBJ2-3 gives the whole variable domain KAGVTQTPRYLIKTRGQQVTLSCSPISGHRSVSWYQQTPGQGLQFLFEYFSETQRNKGNFPGRFSGRQFSNSRSEMNVSTLELGDSALYLCASSLGLAGGDTQYFGPGTRLTVL.